Listed below are T cell receptor beta chains from one sample, sequenced in a study of response to subunit inactivated influenza vaccine. TCRdb re-called the RT-PCR reads through MiXCR, storing one row per CDR3 protein. The sample has around 580,000 distinct CDR3 sequences, approximately 14% seen once; the top ten hold 11%. This specimen consisted of PBMCs from blood, obtained 11 to 12 days after vaccination. These receptors were taken from a man aged 50 to 60 who received an inactivated influenza vaccine. Both conserved end residues are trimmed from each CDR3.

J | V | CDR3
TRBJ2-1 | TRBV28 | ASSSRRGAPYNEQF
TRBJ2-6 | TRBV5-1 | ASSRYRDRSGANVLT
TRBJ2-1 | TRBV24-1 | ATSDQGQGGYEQF
TRBJ1-6 | TRBV4-3 | ATGQGGNSPLH
TRBJ1-1 | TRBV12-3/TRBV12-4 | ASSVYTEAF
TRBJ1-1 | TRBV10-3 | AIRGTVSEAF
TRBJ2-3 | TRBV9 | ASSVRQGATDTQY
TRBJ2-7 | TRBV28 | ASSRGIYEQY
TRBJ2-7 | TRBV20-1 | SARDRSGIYEQY
TRBJ2-7 | TRBV7-2 | ASSPPTGKGPYEQY
TRBJ2-1 | TRBV5-4 | ASSSQTSGGYNEQF
TRBJ1-2 | TRBV12-3/TRBV12-4 | ASSLGGLGGYT
TRBJ2-7 | TRBV6-2/TRBV6-3 | ASRRGTGISYEQY
TRBJ2-1 | TRBV20-1 | SASEFGGAQEEQF
TRBJ2-5 | TRBV4-3 | ASSQDLGFTGVEETQY
TRBJ2-7 | TRBV20-1 | SASGLVPLHEQY
TRBJ1-6 | TRBV5-1 | ASSKRTDYNSPLH
TRBJ2-7 | TRBV29-1 | SAGAGSGEQY
TRBJ2-3 | TRBV11-2 | ASSLNSGPWHQDTQY
TRBJ2-3 | TRBV6-1 | ASSPTGGVRADTQY
TRBJ2-1 | TRBV28 | ASSLFSGGRGRNNEQF
TRBJ2-1 | TRBV10-2 | ASSQGTRDYNEQF
TRBJ1-5 | TRBV28 | ASSDSGFWGGQPQH
TRBJ1-1 | TRBV20-1 | SARDVTVINTEAF
TRBJ2-7 | TRBV20-1 | SASFPQKPYEQY
TRBJ1-2 | TRBV28 | ASSQGQGRGGYT
TRBJ1-5 | TRBV5-6 | ASSPGWDRDQPQH
TRBJ2-6 | TRBV4-3 | ASSQIQASGANVLT
TRBJ2-1 | TRBV12-3/TRBV12-4 | ASSLADRDHFYNEQF
TRBJ2-5 | TRBV24-1 | ATSVGWEDQETQY
TRBJ1-2 | TRBV30 | AWSVSWIYT
TRBJ2-2 | TRBV20-1 | SASLASRNTGELF
TRBJ1-6 | TRBV5-1 | ASRNYRGPNSPLH
TRBJ2-6 | TRBV28 | ASSLTWFGPGANVLT
TRBJ2-1 | TRBV5-1 | ASSWGQGVYNEQF
TRBJ2-7 | TRBV4-1 | ASSRRDRGYEQY
TRBJ2-2 | TRBV10-3 | AISEWGAANTGELF
TRBJ1-6 | TRBV5-4 | ASSLRRDFNNSPLH
TRBJ1-4 | TRBV15 | ATSRGVGEKLF
TRBJ2-7 | TRBV6-1 | ASSPIGQGATYEQY
TRBJ2-5 | TRBV6-2/TRBV6-3 | ASSYAGKTQY
TRBJ2-4 | TRBV7-8 | ASSLVVGDLNIQY
TRBJ1-6 | TRBV5-6 | ASSLAGGISPLH
TRBJ2-5 | TRBV12-3/TRBV12-4 | ASSLAGRRETQY
TRBJ2-1 | TRBV4-1 | ASSQISGEGEQF